This entry lists 2 T cell receptor beta chains sequenced from one sample in a study of blood T cell repertoires in COVID-19. The data were produced by immunoSEQ multiplex PCR, yet TCRdb's version contains in-frame clones alone and is incomplete. Of 150,000 to 200,000 clones listed, approximately 83% are singletons. Sequencing was performed on peripheral blood. The origin of the receptors is a woman at least 80 years old with active or convalescent COVID-19.

This clone was observed once. The genes are TRBV27 and TRBJ2-1, with a tentative D call TRBD1 (5 bases). Per the germline V gene, CDR1 is MNHEY and CDR2 is SMNVEV (reference sequence). Trimming removed 0 bases at V and 1 base at J, with 7 bases between. This CDR3 region has 15 residues. This CDR3 is CASSLSAGSYNEQFF. The DNA of the CDR3 is TGTGCCAGCAGTTTATCGGCAGGGTCCTACAATGAGCAGTTCTTC.

The CDR3 reads CASSSSPNSPLHF. The CDR3, as DNA: TGTGCCAGCAGCTCCTCCCCCAATTCACCCCTCCACTTT. This chain joins TRBV7-2 and TRBJ1-6; D not certain. V was clipped by 4 bases and J by 7 bases, with 8 bases between them. CDR1 SGHTA and CDR2 FQGNSA come from the germline V gene. The CDR3 is made up of 13 amino acids.